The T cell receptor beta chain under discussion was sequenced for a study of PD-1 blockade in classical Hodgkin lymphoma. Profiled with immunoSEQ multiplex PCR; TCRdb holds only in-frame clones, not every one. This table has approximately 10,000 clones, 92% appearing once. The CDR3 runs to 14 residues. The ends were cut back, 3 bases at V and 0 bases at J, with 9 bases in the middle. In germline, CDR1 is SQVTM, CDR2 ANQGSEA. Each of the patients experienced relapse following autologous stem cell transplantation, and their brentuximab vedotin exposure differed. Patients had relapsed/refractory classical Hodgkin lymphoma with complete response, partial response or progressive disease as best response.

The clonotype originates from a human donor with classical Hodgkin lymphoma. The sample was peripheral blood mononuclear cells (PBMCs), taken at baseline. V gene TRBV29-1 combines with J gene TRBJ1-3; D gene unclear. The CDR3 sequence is CSVDGSSSGNTIYF. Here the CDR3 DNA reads TGCAGCGTTGACGGCAGTAGCTCTGGAAACACCATATATTTT.